This is a list of T cell receptor beta chains from one sample in a study of regulatory T cells in long-lasting Graves disease. TCRdb re-derived calls from the multiplex PCR reads in MiXCR, one entry per CDR3 protein. The sample consists of a few hundred thousand distinct CDR3 sequences, approximately 15% of them appearing once. The same sample was also used in a study of T cells in Graves' hyperthyroidism and ophthalmopathy.

Here the sequenced sample was peripheral blood mononuclear cells (PBMCs), taken at new diagnosis, from a patient treated with antithyroid drugs. The receptors derive from a man aged 25 to 40 with Graves disease. Both conserved end residues are part of each CDR3. Clone sizes are given selectively: once, few, many, or a class where the clone is expanded.

len: 12; abundance: many; j_gene: TRBJ1-6; v_gene: TRBV3-1; CDR3aa: CASSQDYSPLHF
len: 12; abundance: -; j_gene: TRBJ2-6; v_gene: TRBV29-1; CDR3aa: CSILSGANVLTF
len: 14; abundance: many; j_gene: TRBJ1-1; v_gene: TRBV18; CDR3aa: CASSGRLSSTEAFF
len: 13; abundance: -; j_gene: TRBJ2-3; v_gene: TRBV3-1; CDR3aa: CASSQLSIDTQYF
len: 15; abundance: -; j_gene: TRBJ2-7; v_gene: TRBV15; CDR3aa: CATSRNPGTPYEQYF
len: 14; abundance: many; j_gene: TRBJ2-4; v_gene: TRBV25-1; CDR3aa: CASSEAGTKNIQYF
len: 12; abundance: many; j_gene: TRBJ2-1; v_gene: TRBV11-2; CDR3aa: CASSLWESEQFF
len: 12; abundance: -; j_gene: TRBJ2-1; v_gene: TRBV6-5; CDR3aa: CASSSPGDEQFF
len: 15; abundance: many; j_gene: TRBJ2-2; v_gene: TRBV12-3/TRBV12-4; CDR3aa: CASSLSEADTGELFF
len: 15; abundance: many; j_gene: TRBJ2-7; v_gene: TRBV20-1; CDR3aa: CSAWRGGRDSGEQYF